Below are 16 T cell receptor beta chains sequenced from a single sample in a study of shared clonotypes between healthy human individuals (dated by TCRdb to the early 2020s). The library was produced with the immunoSEQ multiplex PCR assay. Held by TCRdb, this immuneACCESS table contains in-frame sequences only and omits some clones. Under half of the omission traces to an unresolved V gene where checked; the cause of the rest is unknown. The sample table contains about 870,000 clones; only one count was recorded for over 90% of them. 24% of the sample comes from the top ten. CD8 naive samples were obtained by positive selection for CCR7 among CD45RO-negative cells, yielding a CD45RA+CCR7+ population from which TemRA cells were excluded. The sequenced sample consisted of naive CD8+ T cells sorted from blood. According to the study, the label for this sample's cell subset or site signals: CD45RA+CCR7+. The receptors here all came from a man aged 25-45 years in good health.

The genes are TRBV21-1 and TRBJ1-2. TRBV21-1 is marked as a pseudogene. This CDR3 comprises 14 residues. In nucleotides, the CDR3 is TGTGCCAGCAGCAAAAACGAAGGTAGGTATGGCTACACCTTC. This sequence encodes CASSKNEGRYGYTF.

The chain employs TRBV19 and TRBJ1-5, with 8 bases identical to TRBD1. V was pared by 4 bases and J by 1 base, with 3 bases of the junction left unmatched. The CDR3 is made up of 15 amino acids. Germline V gives CDR1 LNHDA, CDR2 SQIVND (reference sequence). The CDR3 spells CASSTGGMSNQPQHF. The CDR3 nucleotides read TGTGCCAGTAGTACAGGGGGCATGAGCAATCAGCCCCAGCATTTT.

The chain recombines TRBV9 with TRBJ1-1; no clear D. This CDR3 contains 12 residues. Germline-derived CDR1 and CDR2 are SGDLS and YYNGEE. Trimming took 4 bases from V and 6 from J, leaving 10 bases between them. The CDR3 DNA reads TGTGCCAGCAGCCCCCCTGGCCCTGAAGCTTTCTTT. It codes for CASSPPGPEAFF.

The rearrangement uses TRBV7-2 and TRBJ2-2; TRBD1 or TRBD2 may be the D gene (5 bases each). There are 16 residues in the CDR3. The V and J ends lost 4 bases and 0 bases respectively, with 12 bases between them. Germline V CDR1 and CDR2: SGHTA, FQGNSA. CDR3 region: CASSSPSGPNTGELFF. The CDR3 nucleotides read TGTGCCAGCAGCTCCCCTTCGGGACCGAACACCGGGGAGCTGTTTTTT.

The V and J genes are TRBV19 and TRBJ2-1; 11 bases line up with TRBD1. The CDR3 runs 19 residues. Losses at the gene ends were 3 bases for V and 0 bases for J; bases not matched to a gene: 10. Germline V gene sequence: CDR1 LNHDA, CDR2 SQIVND (reference sequence). The CDR3 DNA follows: TGTGCCAGTAGTATTTCCGGGACAGGGGGTACAAGCTCCTACAATGAGCAGTTCTTC. The encoded protein is CASSISGTGGTSSYNEQFF.

This chain connects TRBV19 to TRBJ2-7; D is perhaps TRBD1 or TRBD2 (7 bases each). Between the trimmed V and J ends, which lost 7 bases and 5 bases, there was a span of 18 bases. Germline loops: CDR1 LNHDA, CDR2 SQIVND (reference sequence). The CDR3 is 14 residues long. The CDR3 spells CASTASGGVDEQYF. CDR3 nucleotides: TGTGCCAGTACTGCCTCAGGGGGGGTCGACGAGCAGTACTTC.

V gene TRBV2 combines with J gene TRBJ2-5; 11 bases line up with TRBD2. The CDR3 totals 15 residues. CDR1 is SNHLY and CDR2 is FYNNEI in the germline V gene. Trimming at V came to 4 bases and at J to 5 bases, leaving 6 bases not matched to a gene. The DNA for the CDR3 is TGTGCCAGCAGTGCGGCTAGCGGGAGGTCGGAGACCCAGTACTTC. This gives the protein CASSAASGRSETQYF.

The rearrangement uses TRBV7-9 and TRBJ2-7; D unclear. CDR1 is SEHNR, CDR2 FQNEAQ, per germline (reference sequence). V was cut by 3 bases and J by 7 bases, with 16 bases left in between. The CDR3 sequence is 14 residues long. The CDR3 sequence: CASSFSKGWWEQYF. CDR3 bases: TGTGCCAGCAGCTTTAGTAAGGGCTGGTGGGAGCAGTACTTC.

CDR3 region: CASSLRAGVGNEQFF. CDR3 sequence (DNA): TGTGCCAGCAGCTTAAGGGCGGGAGTGGGGAATGAGCAGTTCTTC. The J gene is TRBJ2-1, the V gene TRBV7-9, with TRBD2 matching 7 bases. V trimming: 2 bases; J trimming: 7 bases; junction bases outside the gene matches: 8. This CDR3 is 15 amino acids long. In germline, CDR1 is SEHNR, CDR2 FQNEAQ (reference sequence).

V is TRBV5-6 and J is TRBJ2-7; 8 nucleotides align to TRBD2. CDR3 length: 14 residues. The junction had 10 bases not matched to a gene; V was cut back by 4 bases and J by 7 bases. Germline CDR1 reads SGHDT; CDR2 reads YYEEEE. The CDR3 reads CASSKLAVRGEQYF. The CDR3 nucleotides are TGTGCCAGCAGCAAACTAGCGGTACGGGGAGAGCAGTACTTC. Together with reference TRBV5-6 and TRBJ2-7, the CDR3 gives the full variable domain: DAGVTQSPTHLIKTRGQQVTLRCSPKSGHDTVSWYQQALGQGPQFIFQYYEEEERQRGNFPDRFSGHQFPNYSSELNVNALLLGDSALYLCASSKLAVRGEQYFGPGTRLTVT.

This clone came up once. CDR3 DNA: TGCGCCAGCGTGCTGGGGGTAGCGGGCCTCTCTGGGGCCAACGTCCTGACTTTC. Protein: CASVLGVAGLSGANVLTF. V gene TRBV5-1 combines with J gene TRBJ2-6, with 7 bases that match TRBD2. The CDR3 contains 18 residues. The germline V gene encodes CDR1 SGHRS and CDR2 YFSETQ. V was pared by 7 bases and J by 0 bases, with 13 bases of the junction left unmatched.

The V and J genes are TRBV5-8 and TRBJ2-2; D perhaps matches TRBD1 (6 bases). Germline CDR1 SGHTS, CDR2 YDEGEE. The CDR3 loop spans 16 amino acids. The V end was cut by 4 bases, the J end by 1 base, with 14 bases between. The CDR3 sequence is CASSEEETGNTGELFF. DNA for the CDR3: TGTGCCAGCAGCGAGGAAGAGACAGGGAACACCGGGGAGCTGTTTTTT.

The chain has TRBV18 and TRBJ2-7; unclear D gene. Per the germline V gene, CDR1 is KGHSH and CDR2 is LQKENI. V shed 2 bases and J shed 3 bases, with 11 bases lying between them. The CDR3 contains 14 residues. CDR3: CASSPSVKLYEQYF. The CDR3 nucleotides read TGTGCCAGCTCACCAAGCGTGAAGCTCTACGAGCAGTACTTC.

The rearrangement joins TRBV7-9 to TRBJ2-7; 9 positions match TRBD1. This CDR3 region has 15 residues. J lost 5 bases, V lost 2 bases, and 7 bases had no gene match. The V gene's germline CDR1 is SEHNR and CDR2 FQNEAQ (reference sequence). CDR3 region: CASSLTTDRGNEQYF. The DNA for the CDR3 is TGTGCCAGCAGCTTAACTACGGACAGGGGAAACGAGCAGTACTTC.

With respect to this clone: Other DNA variants within this sample encode the same CDR3. This chain joins TRBV20-1 and TRBJ2-7, with D possibly TRBD1 on 5 matching bases. The germline gives CDR1 DFQATT, CDR2 SNEGSKA (reference sequence). V was pared by 3 bases and J by 2 bases, with 5 bases between. This CDR3 has 11 residues. The CDR3: CSARDTYEQYF. The CDR3 coding sequence is TGCAGTGCTAGGGACACCTACGAGCAGTACTTC.

The rearrangement links TRBV7-9 to TRBJ2-2; 14 nucleotides align to TRBD2. CDR3 length equals 19 residues. V dropped 5 bases and J dropped 3; count of bases not matched to a gene: 11. Germline V CDR1 and CDR2: SEHNR, FQNEAQ (reference sequence). The chain's CDR3 is CASSKRGLAGVRDTGELFF. The CDR3 DNA sequence: TGTGCCAGCAGCAAAAGGGGACTAGCGGGAGTGAGGGACACCGGGGAGCTGTTTTTT. The whole variable domain, filled in from reference TRBV7-9 and TRBJ2-2, reads DTGVSQNPRHKITKRGQNVTFRCDPISEHNRLYWYRQTLGQGPEFLTYFQNEAQLEKSRLLSDRFSAERPKGSFSTLEIQRTEQGDSAMYLCASSKRGLAGVRDTGELFFGEGSRLTVL.